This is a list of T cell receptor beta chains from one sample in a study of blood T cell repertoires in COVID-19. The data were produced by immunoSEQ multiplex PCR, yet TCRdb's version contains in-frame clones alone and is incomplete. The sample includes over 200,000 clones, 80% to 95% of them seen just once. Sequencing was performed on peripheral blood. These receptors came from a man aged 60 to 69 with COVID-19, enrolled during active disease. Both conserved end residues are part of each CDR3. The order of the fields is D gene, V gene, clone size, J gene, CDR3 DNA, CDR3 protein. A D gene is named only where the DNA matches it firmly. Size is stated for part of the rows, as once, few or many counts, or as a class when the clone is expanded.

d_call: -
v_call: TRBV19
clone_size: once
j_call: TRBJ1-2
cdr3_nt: TGTGCCAGTAGACCTGGCGCCGGGTCTTACCCCTATGGCTACACCTTC
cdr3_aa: CASRPGAGSYPYGYTF

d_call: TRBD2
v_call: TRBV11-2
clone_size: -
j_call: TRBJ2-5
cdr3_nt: TGTGCCAGCAGGTATACGACTAGCGGGAAGGAGACCCAGTACTTC
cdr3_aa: CASRYTTSGKETQYF

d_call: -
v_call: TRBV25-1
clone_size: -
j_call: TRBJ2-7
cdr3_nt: TGTGCCAGCAGTGCATTCTACGAGCAGTACTTC
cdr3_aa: CASSAFYEQYF

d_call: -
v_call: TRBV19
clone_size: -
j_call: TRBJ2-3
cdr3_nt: TGTGCCAGTAGTATACGAGGGACTAGCACAGATACGCAGTATTTT
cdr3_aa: CASSIRGTSTDTQYF

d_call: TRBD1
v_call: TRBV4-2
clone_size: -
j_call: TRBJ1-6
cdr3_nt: TGTGCCAGCAGCCAAGCAGATGGACAGGGGAGGTCCCTCCACTTT
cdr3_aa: CASSQADGQGRSLHF

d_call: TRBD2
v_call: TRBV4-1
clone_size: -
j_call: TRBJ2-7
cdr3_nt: TGCGCCAGCAGCCCGGCGGCCCTAGCGGGGGACTCCTACGAGCAGTACTTC
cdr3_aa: CASSPAALAGDSYEQYF

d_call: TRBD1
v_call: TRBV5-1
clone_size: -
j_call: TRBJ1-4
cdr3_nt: TGCGCCAGCAGCAGAGGACAGGGCCCTGAAAAACTGTTTTTT
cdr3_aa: CASSRGQGPEKLFF

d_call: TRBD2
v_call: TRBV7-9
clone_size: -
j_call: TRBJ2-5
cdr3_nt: TGTGCCAGCAGCTTAGATGGCTCTAGCGGGGGGTATGCGACCCAGTACTTC
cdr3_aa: CASSLDGSSGGYATQYF

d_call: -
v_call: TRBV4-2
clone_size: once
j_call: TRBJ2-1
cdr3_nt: TGTGCCAGCAGCCAAGATACCGGTGAGCAGTTCTTC
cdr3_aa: CASSQDTGEQFF

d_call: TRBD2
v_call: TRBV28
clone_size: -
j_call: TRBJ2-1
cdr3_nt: TGTGCCAGCAGTGCGGGACTAGCGGGACCGAGCTCCTACAATGAGCAGTTCTTC
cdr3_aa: CASSAGLAGPSSYNEQFF

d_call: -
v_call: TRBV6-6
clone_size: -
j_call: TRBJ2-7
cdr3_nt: TGTGCCTGTCGGGGGTTCCGCGAGCAGTACTTC
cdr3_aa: CACRGFREQYF

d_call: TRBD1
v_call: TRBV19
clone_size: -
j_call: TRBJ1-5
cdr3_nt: TGTGCCACCCAAACAGGGGGCGGCAATCAGCCCCAGCATTTT
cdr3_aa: CATQTGGGNQPQHF